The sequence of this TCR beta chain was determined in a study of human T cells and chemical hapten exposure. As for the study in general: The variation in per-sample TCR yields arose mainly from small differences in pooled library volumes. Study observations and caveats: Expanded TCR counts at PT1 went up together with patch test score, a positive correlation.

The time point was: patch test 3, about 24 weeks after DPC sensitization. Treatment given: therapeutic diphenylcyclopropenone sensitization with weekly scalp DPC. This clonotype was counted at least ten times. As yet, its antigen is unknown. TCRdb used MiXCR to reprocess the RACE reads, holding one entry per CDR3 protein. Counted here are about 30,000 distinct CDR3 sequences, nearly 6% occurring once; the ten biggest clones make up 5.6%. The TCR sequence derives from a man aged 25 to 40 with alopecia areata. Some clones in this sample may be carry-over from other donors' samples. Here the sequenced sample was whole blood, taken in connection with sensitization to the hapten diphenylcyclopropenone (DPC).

In DNA form, the CDR3 reads TGTGCCAGCAGCCAGCAGTTAGACTCCTATAATTCACCCCTCCACTTT. Translation gives CASSQQLDSYNSPLHF. This chain uses TRBV5-5 with TRBJ1-6; D ambiguous. The CDR3 sequence is 16 residues long. CDR1 SGHKS and CDR2 YYEKEE come from the germline V gene (reference sequence). V lost 4 bases to trimming and J lost 0 bases, with 11 bases between them.